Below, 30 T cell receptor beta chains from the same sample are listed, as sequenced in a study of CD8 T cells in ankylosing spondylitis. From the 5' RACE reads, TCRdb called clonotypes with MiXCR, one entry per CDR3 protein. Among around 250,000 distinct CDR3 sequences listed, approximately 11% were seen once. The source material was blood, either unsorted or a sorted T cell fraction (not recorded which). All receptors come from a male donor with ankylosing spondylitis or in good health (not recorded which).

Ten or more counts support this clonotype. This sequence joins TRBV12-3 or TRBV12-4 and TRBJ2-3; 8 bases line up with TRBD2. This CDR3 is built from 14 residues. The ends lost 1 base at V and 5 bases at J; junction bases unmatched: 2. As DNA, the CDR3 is TGTGCCAGCAGTTTAGAGCGGGAGTTAGATACGCAGTATTTT. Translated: CASSLERELDTQYF.

The CDR3 region is CASSGTSGGLETQYF. CDR3 nucleotide sequence: TGTGCCAGCAGTGGGACTAGCGGGGGGCTGGAGACCCAGTACTTC. This chain links TRBV6-1 with TRBJ2-5; TRBD2 matches 14 bases. CDR3 length: 15 residues. Germline CDR1 and CDR2: MNHNS and SASEGT. Germline trimming cut 4 bases from V and 5 bases from J; bases unmatched to any gene: 3.

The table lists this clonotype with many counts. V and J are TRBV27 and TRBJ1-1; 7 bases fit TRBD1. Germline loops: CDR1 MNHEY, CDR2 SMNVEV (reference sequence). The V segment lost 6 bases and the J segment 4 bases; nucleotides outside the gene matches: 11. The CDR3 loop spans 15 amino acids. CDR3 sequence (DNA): TGTGCCAGCAGAGACACAGGGGTGTCAGGCACTGAAGCTTTCTTT. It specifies CASRDTGVSGTEAFF.

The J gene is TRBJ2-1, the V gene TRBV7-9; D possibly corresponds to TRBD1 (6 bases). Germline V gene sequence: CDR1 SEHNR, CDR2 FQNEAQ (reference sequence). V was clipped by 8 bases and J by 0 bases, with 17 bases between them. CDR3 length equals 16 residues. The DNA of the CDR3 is TGTGCCAGCTCCCACCACAGGGTAAGCTCCTACAATGAGCAGTTCTTC. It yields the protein CASSHHRVSSYNEQFF.

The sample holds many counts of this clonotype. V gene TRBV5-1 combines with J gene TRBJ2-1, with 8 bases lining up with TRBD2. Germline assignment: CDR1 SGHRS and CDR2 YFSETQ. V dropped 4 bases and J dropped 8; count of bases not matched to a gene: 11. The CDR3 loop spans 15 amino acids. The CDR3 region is CASSPSGRGGDEQFF. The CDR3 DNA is TGCGCCAGCAGCCCAAGCGGGAGAGGTGGGGATGAGCAGTTCTTC.

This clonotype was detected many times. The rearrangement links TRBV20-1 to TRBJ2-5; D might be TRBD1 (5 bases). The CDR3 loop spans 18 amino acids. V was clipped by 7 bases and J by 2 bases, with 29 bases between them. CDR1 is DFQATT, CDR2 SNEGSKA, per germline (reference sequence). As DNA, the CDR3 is TGCAGTGTCAAGACGGACACGGACCCAACCGTAAATCAAGAGACCCAGTACTTC. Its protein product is CSVKTDTDPTVNQETQYF.

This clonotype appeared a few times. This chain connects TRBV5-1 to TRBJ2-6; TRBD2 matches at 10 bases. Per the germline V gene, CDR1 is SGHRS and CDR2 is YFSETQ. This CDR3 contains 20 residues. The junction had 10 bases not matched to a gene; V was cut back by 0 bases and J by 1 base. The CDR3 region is CASSLAYGLADMSGANVLTF. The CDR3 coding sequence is TGCGCCAGCAGCTTGGCCTACGGACTAGCGGATATGTCTGGGGCCAACGTCCTGACTTTC.

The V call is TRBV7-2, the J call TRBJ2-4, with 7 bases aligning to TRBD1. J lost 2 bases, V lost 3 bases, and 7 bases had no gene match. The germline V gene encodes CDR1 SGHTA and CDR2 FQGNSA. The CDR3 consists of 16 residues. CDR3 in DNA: TGTGCCAGCAGCTTCTTCCGACAGGGAACCAAAAACATTCAGTACTTC. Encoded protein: CASSFFRQGTKNIQYF.

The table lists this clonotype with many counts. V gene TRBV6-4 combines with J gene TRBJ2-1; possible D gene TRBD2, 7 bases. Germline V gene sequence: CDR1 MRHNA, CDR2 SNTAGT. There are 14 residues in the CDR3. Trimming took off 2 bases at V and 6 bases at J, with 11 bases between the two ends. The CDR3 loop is CASSDGGGGNEQFF. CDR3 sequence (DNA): TGTGCCAGCAGTGACGGAGGGGGGGGCAATGAGCAGTTCTTC.

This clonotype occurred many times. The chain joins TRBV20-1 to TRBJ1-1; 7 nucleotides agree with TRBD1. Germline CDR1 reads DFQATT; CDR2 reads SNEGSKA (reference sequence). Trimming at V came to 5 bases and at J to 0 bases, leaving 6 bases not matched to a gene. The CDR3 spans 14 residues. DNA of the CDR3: TGCAGTGCTCCTAAGCAGGGGGTGAACACTGAAGCTTTCTTT. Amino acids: CSAPKQGVNTEAFF.

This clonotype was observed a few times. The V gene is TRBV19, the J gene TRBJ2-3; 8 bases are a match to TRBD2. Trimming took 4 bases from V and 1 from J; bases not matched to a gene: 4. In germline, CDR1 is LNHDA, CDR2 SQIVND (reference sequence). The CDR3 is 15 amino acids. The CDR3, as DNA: TGTGCCAGTAGTAAAGCGGGAGTCCGCACAGATACGCAGTATTTT. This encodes CASSKAGVRTDTQYF.

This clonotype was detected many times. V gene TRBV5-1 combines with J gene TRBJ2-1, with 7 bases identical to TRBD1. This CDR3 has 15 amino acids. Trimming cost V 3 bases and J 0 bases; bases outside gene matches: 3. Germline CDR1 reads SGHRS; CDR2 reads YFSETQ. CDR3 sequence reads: CASSWDSFSYNEQFF. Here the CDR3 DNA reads TGCGCCAGCAGCTGGGACAGTTTCTCCTACAATGAGCAGTTCTTC.

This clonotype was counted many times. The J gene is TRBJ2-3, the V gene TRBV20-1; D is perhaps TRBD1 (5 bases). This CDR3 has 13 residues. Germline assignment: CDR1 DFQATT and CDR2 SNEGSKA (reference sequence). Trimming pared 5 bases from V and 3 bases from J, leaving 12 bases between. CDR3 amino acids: CSALQGLTDTQYF. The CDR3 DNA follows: TGCAGTGCTTTGCAGGGTTTGACAGATACGCAGTATTTT.

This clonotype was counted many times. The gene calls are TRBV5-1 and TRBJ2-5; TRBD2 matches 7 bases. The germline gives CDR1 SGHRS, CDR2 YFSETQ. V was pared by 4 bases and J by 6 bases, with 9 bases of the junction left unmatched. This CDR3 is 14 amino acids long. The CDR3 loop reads CASSVRPGGQTQYF. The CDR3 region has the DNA TGCGCCAGCAGCGTACGGCCGGGGGGACAGACCCAGTACTTC.

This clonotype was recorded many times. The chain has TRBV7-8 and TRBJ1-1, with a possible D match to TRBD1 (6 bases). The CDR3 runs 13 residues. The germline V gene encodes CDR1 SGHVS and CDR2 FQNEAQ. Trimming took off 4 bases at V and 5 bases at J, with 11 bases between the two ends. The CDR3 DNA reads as TGTGCCAGCAGCTGGAGGGGGGGTACTGAAGCTTTCTTT. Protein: CASSWRGGTEAFF.

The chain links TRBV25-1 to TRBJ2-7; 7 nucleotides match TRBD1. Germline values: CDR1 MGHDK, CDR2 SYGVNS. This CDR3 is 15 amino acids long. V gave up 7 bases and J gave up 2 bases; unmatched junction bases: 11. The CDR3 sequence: CASNPSGTDAYEQYF. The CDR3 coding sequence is TGTGCCAGCAACCCCTCTGGGACAGACGCCTACGAGCAGTACTTC.

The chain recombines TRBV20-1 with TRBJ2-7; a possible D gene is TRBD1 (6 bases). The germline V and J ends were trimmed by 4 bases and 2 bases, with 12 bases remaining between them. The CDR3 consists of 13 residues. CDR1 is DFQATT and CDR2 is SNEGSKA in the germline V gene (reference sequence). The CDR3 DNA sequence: TGCAGTGCTACCGACAGGATTACCTACGAGCAGTACTTC. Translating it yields CSATDRITYEQYF.

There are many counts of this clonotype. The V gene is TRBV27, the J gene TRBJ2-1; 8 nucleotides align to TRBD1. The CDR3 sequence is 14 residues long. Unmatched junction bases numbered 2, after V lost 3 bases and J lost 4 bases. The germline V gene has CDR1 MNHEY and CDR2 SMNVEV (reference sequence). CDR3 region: CASSFGQGYNEQFF. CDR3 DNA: TGTGCCAGCAGTTTCGGACAGGGATACAATGAGCAGTTCTTC.

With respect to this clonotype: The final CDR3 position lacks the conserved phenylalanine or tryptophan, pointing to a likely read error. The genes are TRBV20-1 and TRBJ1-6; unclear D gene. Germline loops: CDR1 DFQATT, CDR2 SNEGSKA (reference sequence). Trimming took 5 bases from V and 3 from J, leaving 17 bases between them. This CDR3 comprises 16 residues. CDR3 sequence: CSALRTDGLYNSPLHL. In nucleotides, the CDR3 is TGCAGTGCTCTTAGGACGGATGGACTCTATAATTCACCCCTCCACCTT.

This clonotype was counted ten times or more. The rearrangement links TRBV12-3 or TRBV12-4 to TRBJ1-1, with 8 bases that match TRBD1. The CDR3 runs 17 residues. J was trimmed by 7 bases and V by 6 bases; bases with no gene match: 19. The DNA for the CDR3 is TGTGCCAGCAGCAAGCGTGCCGGACAGGGTTTGACCGATGAAGCTTTCTTT. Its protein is CASSKRAGQGLTDEAFF.

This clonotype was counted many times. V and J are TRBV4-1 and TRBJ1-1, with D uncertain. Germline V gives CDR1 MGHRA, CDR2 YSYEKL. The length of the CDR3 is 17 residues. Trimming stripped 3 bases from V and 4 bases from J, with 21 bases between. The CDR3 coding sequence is TGCGCCAGCAGCCATCCCCCTGCGGACGTGAGCGGCACTGAAGCTTTCTTT. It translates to CASSHPPADVSGTEAFF.

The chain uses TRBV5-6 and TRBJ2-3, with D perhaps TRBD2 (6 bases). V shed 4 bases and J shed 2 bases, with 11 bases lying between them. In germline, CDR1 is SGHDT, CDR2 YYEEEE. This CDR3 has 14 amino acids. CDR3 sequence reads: CASSPGTYTDTQYF. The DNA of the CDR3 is TGTGCCAGCAGCCCCGGGACTTACACAGATACGCAGTATTTT.

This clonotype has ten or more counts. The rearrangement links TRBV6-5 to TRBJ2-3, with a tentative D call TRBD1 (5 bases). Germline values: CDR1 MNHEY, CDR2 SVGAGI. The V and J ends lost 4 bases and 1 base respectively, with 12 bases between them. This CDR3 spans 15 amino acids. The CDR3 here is CASSWGGPRTDTQYF. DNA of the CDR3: TGTGCCAGCAGTTGGGGCGGCCCCCGCACAGATACGCAGTATTTT.

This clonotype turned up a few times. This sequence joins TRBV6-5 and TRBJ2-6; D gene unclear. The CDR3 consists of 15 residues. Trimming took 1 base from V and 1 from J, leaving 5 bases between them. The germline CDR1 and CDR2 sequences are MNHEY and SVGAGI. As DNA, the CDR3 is TGTGCCAGCAGTTACTTGGATTCTGGGGCCAACGTCCTGACTTTC. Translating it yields CASSYLDSGANVLTF.

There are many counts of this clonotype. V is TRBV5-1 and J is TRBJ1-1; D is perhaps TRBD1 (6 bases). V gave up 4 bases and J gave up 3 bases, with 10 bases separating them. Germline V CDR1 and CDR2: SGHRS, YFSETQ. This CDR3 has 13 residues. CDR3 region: CASSQGWDTEAFF. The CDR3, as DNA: TGCGCCAGCAGCCAGGGGTGGGACACTGAAGCTTTCTTT.

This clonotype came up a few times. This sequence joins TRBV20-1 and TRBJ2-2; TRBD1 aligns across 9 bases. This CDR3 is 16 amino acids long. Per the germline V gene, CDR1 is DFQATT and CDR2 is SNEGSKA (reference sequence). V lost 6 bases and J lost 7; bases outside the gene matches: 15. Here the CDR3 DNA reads TGCAGTGCAAACCCCCGGGACAGGGCTACAGACGGGGAGCTGTTTTTT. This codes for CSANPRDRATDGELFF.

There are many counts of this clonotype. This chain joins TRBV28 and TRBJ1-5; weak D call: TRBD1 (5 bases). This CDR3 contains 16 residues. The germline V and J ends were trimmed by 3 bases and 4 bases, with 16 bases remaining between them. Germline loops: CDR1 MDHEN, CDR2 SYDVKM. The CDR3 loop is CASSFWGGEGNQPQHF. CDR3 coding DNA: TGTGCCAGCAGTTTTTGGGGGGGGGAGGGTAATCAGCCCCAGCATTTT.

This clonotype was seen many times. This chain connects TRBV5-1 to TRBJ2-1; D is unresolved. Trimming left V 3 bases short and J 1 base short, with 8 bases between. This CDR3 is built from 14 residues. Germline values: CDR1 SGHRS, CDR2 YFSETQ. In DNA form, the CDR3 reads TGCGCCAGCAGCTCACTAAATTCCTACAATGAGCAGTTCTTC. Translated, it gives CASSSLNSYNEQFF.

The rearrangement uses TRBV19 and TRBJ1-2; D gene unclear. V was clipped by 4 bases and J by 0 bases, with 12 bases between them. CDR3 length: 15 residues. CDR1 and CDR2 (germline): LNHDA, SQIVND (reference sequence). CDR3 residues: CASSTPGVTNYGYTF. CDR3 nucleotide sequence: TGTGCCAGTAGTACCCCTGGTGTAACTAACTATGGCTACACCTTC.

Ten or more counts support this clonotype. The CDR3 loop reads CASSDSKLAGETGELFF. As DNA, the CDR3 is TGTGCCAGCAGTGACTCGAAGCTAGCGGGGGAAACCGGGGAGCTGTTTTTT. The chain joins TRBV6-4 to TRBJ2-2, with TRBD2 identical over 10 bases. V dropped 0 bases and J dropped 5; count of bases not matched to a gene: 6. The CDR3 length is 17 residues. Germline CDR1 and CDR2: MRHNA and SNTAGT.